Given below is one TCR beta chain in context. The data stem from a study of shared clonotypes between healthy human individuals. Replicate PCRs for sorted subsets used 200 ng DNA; this equaled tens of thousands of T cell genomes. Data came from immunoSEQ multiplex PCR; TCRdb stores just in-frame clones and leaves some out. The sample contains about 1 million clones, 75% of which appear only once. Healthy HIV-negative adults without recent acute infections or vaccinations served as donors. Donors, without exception, were Caucasian adults residing in Nashville, Tennessee. CDR1 is MGHRA and CDR2 is YSYEKL in the germline V gene. V trimming: 0 bases; J trimming: 1 base; junction bases outside the gene matches: 3. The CDR3 sequence is 17 residues long.

This receptor was identified in a man aged 18 to 35 in good health. Sequenced input: memory CD4+ T cells sorted from blood. This sample's subset: CD45RA-negative fraction. The J gene is TRBJ2-3, the V gene TRBV4-1, with 11 bases that match TRBD2. This chain's CDR3 is CASSQDWTSGRTDTQYF. Written as DNA, the CDR3 is TGCGCCAGCAGCCAAGATTGGACTAGCGGGCGCACAGATACGCAGTATTTT.